The 27 T cell receptor beta chains reported below all come from one sample, sequenced in a study of blood T cells in healthy people across ages (dated by TCRdb to the mid-2010s). The receptor library was made with 5' RACE. Sequenced using an Illumina HiSeq 2500. A second about 7 to 12 cycle PCR used a sample-barcoded 5' primer and a J-beta primer mix. TCRdb's own reprocessing of the public reads used fastp at Q25 and MiXCR and kept productive beta chains. Rows are unified per CDR3 protein, each entry keeping the most common DNA and genes. For this sample there are 700,000 or so distinct CDR3 sequences; less than 45% appear just once. 25% to 35% of the sample rests with the top ten. The material sequenced was blood. These receptors all stem from a man older than 75 in good health.

The V gene is TRBV7-9, the J gene TRBJ1-1; 9 bases agree with TRBD1. Per germline, CDR1 SEHNR and CDR2 FQNEAQ (reference sequence). This CDR3 spans 14 amino acids. The J segment lost 4 bases and the V segment lost 4 bases, leaving 4 bases of the junction unmatched. This CDR3 reads CASSSKQGATEAFF. In DNA, the CDR3 is TGTGCCAGCAGCTCGAAACAGGGGGCCACTGAAGCTTTCTTT.

This clonotype occurred a few times. Here the CDR3 DNA reads TGTGCCAGCAGCTGGGAGCGGGGGGGAAAAAACATTCAGTACTTC. Protein product: CASSWERGGKNIQYF. This chain connects TRBV7-2 to TRBJ2-4; 10 nucleotides agree with TRBD2. The germline V gene has CDR1 SGHTA and CDR2 FQGNSA. The junction had 4 bases not matched to a gene; V was cut back by 4 bases and J by 4 bases. CDR3 length equals 15 residues. Complete variable domain (other parts from reference TRBV7-2 and TRBJ2-4): GAGVSQSPSNKVTEKGKDVELRCDPISGHTALYWYRQSLGQGLEFLIYFQGNSAPDKSGLPSDRFSAERTGGSVSTLTIQRTQQEDSAVYLCASSWERGGKNIQYFGAGTRLSVL.

About this clonotype itself: The junction and the germline gene differ at one end; a read error may be behind it. This chain uses TRBV29-1 with TRBJ2-1; D is perhaps TRBD1 (6 bases). CDR1 is SQVTM, CDR2 ANQGSEA, per germline. This CDR3 has 12 amino acids. DNA of the CDR3: TGCAGCGCTGAACAGGGCTGGGAGACCCAGTTCTTC. This codes for CSAEQGWETQFF.

This clonotype was seen at least ten times. The rearrangement links TRBV5-1 to TRBJ2-5; TRBD2 is a possible D gene (5 bases). The CDR3 covers 13 residues. Trimming stripped 4 bases from V and 5 bases from J, with 12 bases between. The germline CDR1 and CDR2 sequences are SGHRS and YFSETQ. CDR3 DNA: TGCGCCAGCAGCACGGGAAGTGGGGAGACCCAGTACTTC. Translation: CASSTGSGETQYF.

Only one count was recorded for this clonotype. J is TRBJ2-1 and V is TRBV24-1; the D gene is possibly TRBD1 (6 bases). CDR3 length: 14 amino acids. Germline V gene lookup returns CDR1 KGHDR and CDR2 SFDVKD. V was clipped by 3 bases and J by 7 bases, with 12 bases between them. In DNA, the CDR3 is TGTGCCACCAGTGATGGCACAGGGCGGAATGAGCAGTTCTTC. Encoded protein: CATSDGTGRNEQFF.

CDR3 residues: CASSVGSSVSTDTQYF. The CDR3 nucleotides are TGTGCCAGCAGCGTAGGGTCTAGCGTTAGCACAGATACGCAGTATTTT. The chain combines TRBV9 with TRBJ2-3; TRBD2 is a possible D gene (6 bases). In germline, CDR1 is SGDLS, CDR2 YYNGEE. The length of the CDR3 is 16 residues. Trimming took off 0 bases at V and 0 bases at J, with 11 bases between the two ends. The full variable domain, completed using reference TRBV9 and TRBJ2-3, is DSGVTQTPKHLITATGQRVTLRCSPRSGDLSVYWYQQSLDQGLQFLIQYYNGEERAKGNILERFSAQQFPDLHSELNLSSLELGDSALYFCASSVGSSVSTDTQYFGPGTRLTVL.

This clonotype was seen once. The J gene is TRBJ2-5, the V gene TRBV28; D is possibly TRBD1 or TRBD2 (5 bases each). Trimming removed 7 bases from V and 2 bases from J, with 17 bases in between. The CDR3 has 15 amino acids. In germline, CDR1 is MDHEN, CDR2 SYDVKM. The CDR3: CASTSPLGVQETQYF. For the CDR3, the DNA is TGTGCCAGCACCTCCCCCCTGGGGGTACAAGAGACCCAGTACTTC.

There are a few counts of this clonotype. The chain combines TRBV11-2 with TRBJ1-6, with D uncertain. V gave up 5 bases and J gave up 7 bases, with 12 bases separating them. There are 14 residues in the CDR3. CDR1 SGHAT and CDR2 FQNNGV come from the germline V gene. The CDR3 sequence: CASSRRAVNSPLHF. The CDR3, as DNA: TGTGCCAGCAGCCGGAGGGCAGTAAATTCACCCCTCCACTTT. The variable domain in full, with the rest retrieved from reference TRBV11-2 and TRBJ1-6, is EAGVAQSPRYKIIEKRQSVAFWCNPISGHATLYWYQQILGQGPKLLIQFQNNGVVDDSQLPKDRFSAERLKGVDSTLKIQPAKLEDSAVYLCASSRRAVNSPLHFGNGTRLTVT.

J is TRBJ2-1 and V is TRBV4-3, with a possible D match to TRBD2 (5 bases). The germline V gene encodes CDR1 LGHNA and CDR2 YSLEER. V lost 0 bases and J lost 13, with 28 bases in between. The CDR3 extends over 18 amino acids. The CDR3 loop reads CASSQERVGTGLQETQFF. The CDR3 nucleotides are TGCGCCAGCAGCCAAGAGAGGGTGGGAACTGGACTTCAAGAGACCCAGTTCTTC.

The J gene is TRBJ2-1, the V gene TRBV20-1; TRBD1 agrees at 11 bases. V was pared by 3 bases and J by 7 bases, with 5 bases of the junction left unmatched. Germline CDR1 reads DFQATT; CDR2 reads SNEGSKA (reference sequence). There are 14 residues in the CDR3. The CDR3 coding sequence is TGCAGTGCTAGGATGGACAGGGGGCTAAATGAGCAGTTCTTC. Protein: CSARMDRGLNEQFF.

The chain has TRBV18 and TRBJ2-2, with D possibly called TRBD1 or TRBD2 (5 bases each). V was pared by 5 bases and J by 4 bases, with 14 bases between. The CDR3 has 15 amino acids. CDR1 and CDR2 from the germline V gene are KGHSH and LQKENI. The CDR3 spells CASSIGGRSTGELFF. CDR3 DNA: TGTGCCAGCTCAATTGGGGGAAGGAGCACCGGGGAGCTGTTTTTT.

In its sample, this clonotype was seen a few times. The chain has TRBV6-1 and TRBJ2-5; tentative D call: TRBD2 (7 bases). In germline, CDR1 is MNHNS, CDR2 SASEGT. The ends were cut back, 7 bases at V and 4 bases at J, with 16 bases in the middle. The CDR3 runs 14 residues. The CDR3, as DNA: TGTGCCAGCATAGTAGGGGGGGCCCGAGAGACCCAGTACTTC. Its protein product is CASIVGGARETQYF.

This sequence joins TRBV7-8 and TRBJ2-6; 8 nucleotides align to TRBD1. Germline loops: CDR1 SGHVS, CDR2 FQNEAQ. The CDR3 consists of 18 residues. V gave up 0 bases and J gave up 4 bases; unmatched junction bases: 8. CDR3 region: CASSLAWTGSTGANVLTF. CDR3 bases: TGTGCCAGCAGCTTAGCGTGGACAGGGAGTACAGGGGCCAACGTCCTGACTTTC.

Worth noting for this clonotype: One end of the junction fails to match germline, which may point to a read error. CDR3 region: CASSVGVWEIQETQYF. CDR3 nucleotide sequence: TGTGCCAGCAGCGTAGGAGTGTGGGAGATACAAGAGACCCAGTACTTC. The chain uses TRBV13 and TRBJ2-5, with D perhaps TRBD2 (5 bases). The V gene's germline CDR1 is PRHDT and CDR2 FYEKMQ (reference sequence). The CDR3 has 16 residues. The full variable domain, in which reference TRBV13 and TRBJ2-5 provide the parts outside the CDR3, is AAGVIQSPRHLIKEKRETATLKCYPIPRHDTVYWYQQGPGQDPQFLISFYEKMQSDKGSIPDRFSAQQFSDYHSELNMSSLELGDSALYFCASSVGVWEIQETQYFGPGTRLLVL.

The chain uses TRBV6-6 and TRBJ2-7; no reliable D call. Between the trimmed V and J ends, which lost 6 bases and 1 base, there was a span of 7 bases. CDR3 size: 12 residues. Per germline, CDR1 MNHNY and CDR2 SVGAGI (reference sequence). The CDR3 protein is CASSAVSYEQYF. The CDR3 DNA sequence: TGTGCCAGCAGCGCGGTGTCCTACGAGCAGTACTTC.

The V and J genes are TRBV6-1 and TRBJ2-6, with 7 bases matching TRBD2. CDR1 is MNHNS and CDR2 is SASEGT in the germline V gene. The CDR3 length is 15 residues. V shed 8 bases and J 1 base; nucleotides not matched to a gene: 5. For the CDR3, the DNA is TGTGCCAGCTGGAGCGGGGCGTCTGGGGCCAACGTCCTGACTTTC. Its protein is CASWSGASGANVLTF.

The chain links TRBV25-1 to TRBJ2-3, with a possible D match to TRBD2 (6 bases). The germline CDR1 and CDR2 sequences are MGHDK and SYGVNS. This CDR3 contains 15 residues. Trimming stripped 4 bases from V and 5 bases from J, with 16 bases between. The DNA for the CDR3 is TGTGCCAGCAGTGCATCGGGGGTAAAGGGAGATACGCAGTATTTT. Residues: CASSASGVKGDTQYF.

This rearrangement joins TRBV7-3 to TRBJ2-1, with TRBD2 matching over 12 bases. Trimming at V came to 4 bases and at J to 0 bases, leaving 10 bases not matched to a gene. CDR3 length: 19 residues. CDR1 and CDR2 from the germline V gene are SGHTA and FQGTGA. The CDR3 coding sequence is TGTGCCAGCAGCTCTCGGACTAGCGGGATAATGAGCTCCTACAATGAGCAGTTCTTC. It specifies CASSSRTSGIMSSYNEQFF.

This clonotype was seen a single time. This chain uses TRBV6-1 with TRBJ2-1, with 9 bases aligning to TRBD1. This CDR3 comprises 15 residues. Trimming took 4 bases from V and 3 from J; bases not matched to a gene: 4. Germline V gene data show CDR1 as MNHNS and CDR2 as SASEGT. The CDR3 region is CASSVTGGLYNEQFF. CDR3 nucleotide sequence: TGTGCCAGCAGTGTAACAGGGGGCCTCTACAATGAGCAGTTCTTC.

This chain joins TRBV5-1 and TRBJ2-3; 12 bases are shared with TRBD2. Germline V CDR1 and CDR2: SGHRS, YFSETQ. J was trimmed by 0 bases and V by 5 bases; bases with no gene match: 7. The CDR3 contains 17 residues. CDR3 loop: CASSSLAGGLSTDTQYF. DNA of the CDR3: TGCGCCAGCAGTTCACTAGCGGGGGGACTAAGCACAGATACGCAGTATTTT.

The rearrangement links TRBV20-1 to TRBJ2-3; 11 bases agree with TRBD2. The ends lost 2 bases at V and 0 bases at J; junction bases unmatched: 7. Per the germline V gene, CDR1 is DFQATT and CDR2 is SNEGSKA (reference sequence). The CDR3 totals 17 residues. CDR3 sequence reads: CSARPPSGRPSTDTQYF. The DNA for the CDR3 is TGCAGTGCTAGACCCCCTAGCGGGAGGCCCAGCACAGATACGCAGTATTTT.

The chain combines TRBV2 with TRBJ2-3, with D possibly TRBD1 on 6 matching bases. The length of the CDR3 is 15 residues. Looked up from germline, CDR1 is SNHLY and CDR2 is FYNNEI. The ends were cut back, 6 bases at V and 0 bases at J, with 13 bases in the middle. DNA for the CDR3: TGTGCCAGCAGCAACCCTACAGGGAGCACAGATACGCAGTATTTT. Protein product: CASSNPTGSTDTQYF.

Only one count was recorded for this clonotype. This chain links TRBV7-6 with TRBJ2-1; D gene unclear. The CDR3 sequence is 13 residues long. CDR1 SGHVS and CDR2 FNYEAQ come from the germline V gene. Trimming shortened V by 5 bases and J by 6 bases, and 11 bases separated the two germline ends. CDR3 nucleotide sequence: TGTGCCAGCAGCGTAGGCGGTCCCAATGAGCAGTTCTTC. Translated: CASSVGGPNEQFF.

CDR3: CASSQEPRSSYNEQFF. CDR3 bases: TGCGCCAGCAGCCAAGAGCCGAGGAGCTCCTACAATGAGCAGTTCTTC. The chain links TRBV4-3 to TRBJ2-1; D gene uncertain. The V and J ends lost 0 bases and 0 bases respectively, with 9 bases between them. The length of the CDR3 is 16 residues. Germline-derived CDR1 and CDR2 are LGHNA and YSLEER.

This clonotype was picked up a small number of times. The gene calls are TRBV12-5 and TRBJ2-1; 8 bases are shared with TRBD2. Germline CDR1 reads LGHNT; CDR2 reads FRNRAP. The CDR3 covers 15 residues. V dropped 6 bases and J dropped 0; count of bases not matched to a gene: 4. CDR3 nucleotide sequence: TGTGCTAGTGGCCCCGGACTAGCCTCCTACAATGAGCAGTTCTTC. Amino acids: CASGPGLASYNEQFF.

This chain uses TRBV7-8 with TRBJ2-3; either TRBD1 or TRBD2 may fit D (5 bases each). V was pared by 3 bases and J by 12 bases, with 13 bases between. Germline CDR1 SGHVS, CDR2 FQNEAQ. This CDR3 has 12 residues. The CDR3 reads CASSFPGTFQYF. Here the CDR3 DNA reads TGTGCCAGCAGCTTCCCCGGGACCTTTCAGTATTTT.

This clonotype has only a few counts. The chain couples TRBV28 to TRBJ2-7, with 8 bases lining up with TRBD1. The germline V gene encodes CDR1 MDHEN and CDR2 SYDVKM. After removal of 2 bases from V and 5 bases from J, the junction contained 5 bases not matched to a gene. CDR3 length: 14 amino acids. The CDR3 is CASSLVGQVNEQYF. The CDR3 coding sequence is TGTGCCAGCAGTTTAGTGGGACAGGTCAACGAGCAGTACTTC. Complete variable domain (other parts from reference TRBV28 and TRBJ2-7): DVKVTQSSRYLVKRTGEKVFLECVQDMDHENMFWYRQDPGLGLRLIYFSYDVKMKEKGDIPEGYSVSREKKERFSLILESASTNQTSMYLCASSLVGQVNEQYFGPGTRLTVT.